The clone carrying this T cell receptor beta chain has only a few counts. Its cognate antigen is unknown. The V gene's germline CDR1 is KGHSH and CDR2 LQKENI. V lost 8 bases and J 1 base, leaving 11 bases between the germline ends. The CDR3 extends over 13 amino acids. The data originate from a study of T cells after yellow fever vaccination. Study-level findings and limits: A minor fraction of clonotypes spanned both CD4 and CD8 compartments. Post-booster repertoires again held most primary-vaccination clones (about 95% CD4, roughly 88% CD8). The secondary response was weaker but peaked faster, day 5 versus 15.

Template-switching 5'RACE yielded the TCR cDNA; a universal primer site and UMIs were added in the process. TCRdb processed the 5' RACE reads anew with MiXCR; each CDR3 protein has one entry. This sample carries some 600,000 distinct CDR3 sequences, about a sixth of them seen once, and the ten largest clones take approximately 15%. This clonotype was obtained from a man between 18 and 35 years old who received the YFV17D yellow fever vaccine. The rearrangement uses TRBV18 and TRBJ1-1; D uncertain. The sample consisted of PBMCs, taken about 5 days after the first yellow fever vaccination. CDR3 bases: TGTGCCAGCCAAGTCGGGGAGAACACTGAAGCTTTCTTT. Protein: CASQVGENTEAFF.